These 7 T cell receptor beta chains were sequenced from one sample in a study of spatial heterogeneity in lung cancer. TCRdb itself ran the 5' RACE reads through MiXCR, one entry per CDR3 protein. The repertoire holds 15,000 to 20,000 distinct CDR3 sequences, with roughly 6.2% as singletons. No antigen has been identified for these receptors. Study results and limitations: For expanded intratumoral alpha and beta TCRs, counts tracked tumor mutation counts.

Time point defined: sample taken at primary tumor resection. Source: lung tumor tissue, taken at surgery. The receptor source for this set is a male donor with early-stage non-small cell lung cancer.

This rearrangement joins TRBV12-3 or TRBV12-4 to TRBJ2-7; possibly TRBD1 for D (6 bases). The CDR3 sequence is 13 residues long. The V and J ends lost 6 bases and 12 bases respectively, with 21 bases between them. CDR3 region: CASRAGGPGLWYF. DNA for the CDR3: TGTGCCAGCAGGGCTGGGGGCCCAGGTTTGTGGTACTTC.

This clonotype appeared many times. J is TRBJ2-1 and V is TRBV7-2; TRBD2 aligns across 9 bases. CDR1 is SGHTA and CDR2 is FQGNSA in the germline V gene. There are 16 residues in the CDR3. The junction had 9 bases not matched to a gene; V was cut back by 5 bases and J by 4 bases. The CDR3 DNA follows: TGTGCCAGCAGCCCAGTAGTGCTAGCGGGGTACAATGAGCAGTTCTTC. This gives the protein CASSPVVLAGYNEQFF.

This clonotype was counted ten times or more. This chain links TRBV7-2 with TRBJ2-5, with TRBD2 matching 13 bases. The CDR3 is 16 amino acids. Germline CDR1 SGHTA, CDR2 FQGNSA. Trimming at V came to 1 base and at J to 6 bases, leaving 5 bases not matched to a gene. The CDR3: CASSLGTSGGEKTQYF. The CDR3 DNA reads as TGTGCCAGCAGCTTAGGAACTAGCGGGGGGGAGAAGACCCAGTACTTC.

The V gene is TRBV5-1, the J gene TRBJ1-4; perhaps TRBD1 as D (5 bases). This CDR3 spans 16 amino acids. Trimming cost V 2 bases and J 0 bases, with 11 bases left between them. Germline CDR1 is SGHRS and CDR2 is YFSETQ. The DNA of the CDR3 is TGCGCCAGCAGCTTAGACAGCTTCGCAACTAATGAAAAACTGTTTTTT. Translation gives CASSLDSFATNEKLFF.

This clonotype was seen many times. CDR3 nucleotide sequence: TGTGCCAGCAGCCAACCCGGGACGACAGGTGCGGTTCAGCCCCAGCATTTT. It encodes CASSQPGTTGAVQPQHF. The chain combines TRBV28 with TRBJ1-5; possibly TRBD1 for D (6 bases). CDR1 and CDR2 (germline): MDHEN, SYDVKM. Trimming removed 6 bases from V and 6 bases from J, with 24 bases in between. This CDR3 region has 17 residues.

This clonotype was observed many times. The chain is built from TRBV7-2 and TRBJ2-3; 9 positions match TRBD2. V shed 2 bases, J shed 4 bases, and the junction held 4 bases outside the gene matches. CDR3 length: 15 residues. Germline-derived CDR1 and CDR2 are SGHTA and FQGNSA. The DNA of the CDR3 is TGTGCCAGCAGCTTATGGGCGGGGGGGCCAGATACGCAGTATTTT. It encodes CASSLWAGGPDTQYF.

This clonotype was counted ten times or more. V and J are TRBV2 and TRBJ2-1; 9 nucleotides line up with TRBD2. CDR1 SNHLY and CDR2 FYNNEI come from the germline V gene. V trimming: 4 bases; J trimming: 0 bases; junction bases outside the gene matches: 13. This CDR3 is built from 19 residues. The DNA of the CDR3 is TGTGCCAGCAGTGGGGATAGACTAGCGGCTACCAGCTCCTACAATGAGCAGTTCTTC. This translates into CASSGDRLAATSSYNEQFF.